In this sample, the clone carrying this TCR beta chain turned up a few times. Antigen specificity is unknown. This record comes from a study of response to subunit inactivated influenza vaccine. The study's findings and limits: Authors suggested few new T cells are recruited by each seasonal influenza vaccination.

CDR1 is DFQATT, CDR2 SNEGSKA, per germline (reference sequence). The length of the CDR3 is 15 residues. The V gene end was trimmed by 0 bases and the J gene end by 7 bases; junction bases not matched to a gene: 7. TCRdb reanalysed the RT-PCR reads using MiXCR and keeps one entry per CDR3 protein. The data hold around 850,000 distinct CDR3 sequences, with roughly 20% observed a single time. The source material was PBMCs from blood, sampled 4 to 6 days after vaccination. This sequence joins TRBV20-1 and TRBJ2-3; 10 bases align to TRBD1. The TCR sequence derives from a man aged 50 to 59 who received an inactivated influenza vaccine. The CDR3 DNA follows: TGCAGTGCTAGAGATCTCGGACAGGGGGATTATACGCAGTATTTT. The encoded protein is CSARDLGQGDYTQYF.